These 21 T cell receptor beta chains were all obtained from the same sample, sequenced in a study of CD8 T cells in Susac syndrome. After extraction with the RNeasy kit, roughly 0.5 to 1 ug of the RNA was reverse transcribed using random hexamers. A single record per CDR3 protein comes from TCRdb applying MiXCR to the immunoSEQ multiplex PCR reads. The sample has 250,000 to 300,000 distinct CDR3 sequences, 70% to 90% seen once; the top ten hold over 0.1%. Sequencing was carried out using CD8+ T cells from PBMCs. Receptors were obtained from a human donor with multiple sclerosis.

The chain joins TRBV7-9 to TRBJ2-1; 9 nucleotides align to TRBD1. This CDR3 contains 15 residues. The junction had 7 bases not matched to a gene; V was cut back by 5 bases and J by 5 bases. Per germline, CDR1 SEHNR and CDR2 FQNEAQ (reference sequence). The CDR3 DNA is TGTGCCAGCAGCCCGGGGACAGGGAGGCACAATGAGCAGTTCTTC. Translating gives CASSPGTGRHNEQFF.

The rearrangement uses TRBV11-2 and TRBJ1-2; 7 positions agree with TRBD1. CDR1 and CDR2 from the germline V gene are SGHAT and FQNNGV. The junction had 4 bases not matched to a gene; V was cut back by 10 bases and J by 2 bases. The CDR3 length is 12 residues. DNA for the CDR3: TGTGCCACTATGGGACAGAACTATGGCTACACCTTC. The encoded protein is CATMGQNYGYTF.

The chain combines TRBV27 with TRBJ2-1; D is uncertain. The CDR3 totals 15 residues. The germline CDR1 and CDR2 sequences are MNHEY and SMNVEV (reference sequence). Trimming cost V 4 bases and J 0 bases, with 10 bases left between them. The CDR3 loop reads CASSSGGHSYNEQFF. DNA for the CDR3: TGTGCCAGCAGTTCAGGCGGCCACTCCTACAATGAGCAGTTCTTC.

The rearrangement joins TRBV6-1 to TRBJ1-1, with D possibly matching TRBD1 (6 bases). The CDR3 spans 14 residues. Germline values: CDR1 MNHNS, CDR2 SASEGT. V was shortened by 8 bases and J by 4 bases, with 17 bases between the two germline ends. The CDR3 nucleotides read TGTGCCAGCGGGGGGGGACACCCTGTCACTGAAGCTTTCTTT. This gives the protein CASGGGHPVTEAFF.

The chain links TRBV27 to TRBJ2-7; TRBD2 matches at 15 bases. Trimming at V came to 6 bases and at J to 5 bases, leaving 8 bases not matched to a gene. This CDR3 is 16 amino acids long. Germline V gene lookup returns CDR1 MNHEY and CDR2 SMNVEV (reference sequence). The CDR3: CASRRKGLAGGHEQYF. The CDR3 bases are TGTGCCAGCAGGAGGAAGGGACTAGCGGGAGGCCACGAGCAGTACTTC.

The chain links TRBV19 to TRBJ2-1; perhaps TRBD1 as D (7 bases). Germline-derived CDR1 and CDR2 are LNHDA and SQIVND (reference sequence). This CDR3 is built from 15 residues. The V gene lost 7 bases and the J gene lost 4 bases, with 17 bases spanning the gap. The CDR3 loop reads CASIAGGSVYNEQFF. The CDR3 DNA reads TGTGCCAGTATAGCAGGGGGGTCGGTGTACAATGAGCAGTTCTTC.

The rearrangement uses TRBV27 and TRBJ2-1; perhaps TRBD2 as D (5 bases). CDR1 is MNHEY and CDR2 is SMNVEV in the germline V gene (reference sequence). CDR3 size: 14 residues. Trimming pared 4 bases from V and 8 bases from J, leaving 15 bases between. The CDR3 nucleotides read TGTGCCAGCAGTTGGACTCCTAGGTTGGATGAGCAGTTCTTC. Its protein is CASSWTPRLDEQFF.

This chain joins TRBV2 and TRBJ2-3; TRBD1 agrees at 9 bases. Trimming took 8 bases from V and 2 from J; bases not matched to a gene: 5. Germline loops: CDR1 SNHLY, CDR2 FYNNEI. The CDR3 has 14 residues. The CDR3 loop is CASGGQGVTDTQYF. CDR3 nucleotides: TGTGCCAGCGGGGGACAGGGAGTCACAGATACGCAGTATTTT.

This chain joins TRBV24-1 and TRBJ2-2; D gene ambiguous. Germline V CDR1 and CDR2: KGHDR, SFDVKD. V was shortened by 1 base and J by 6 bases, with 8 bases between the two germline ends. The CDR3 runs to 14 residues. In DNA form, the CDR3 reads TGTGCCACCAGTGATTTTCCTAACGCCGGGGAGCTGTTTTTT. Amino acids: CATSDFPNAGELFF.

This clonotype was seen just once. V is TRBV6-2 or TRBV6-3 and J is TRBJ2-1, with 12 positions matching TRBD2. The CDR3 spans 15 residues. Per germline, CDR1 MNHEY and CDR2 SVGEGT. After removal of 7 bases from V and 12 bases from J, the junction contained 13 bases not matched to a gene. CDR3 loop: CASISPSTSGRGQFF. The DNA of the CDR3 is TGTGCCAGCATCTCACCTTCGACTAGCGGGAGAGGGCAGTTCTTC.

V gene TRBV19 combines with J gene TRBJ2-2; 8 bases fit TRBD1. The V gene's germline CDR1 is LNHDA and CDR2 SQIVND (reference sequence). Germline trimming cut 0 bases from V and 5 bases from J; bases unmatched to any gene: 5. The CDR3 sequence is 16 residues long. CDR3 residues: CASSIDRQGRTGELFF. The CDR3 nucleotides read TGTGCCAGTAGTATAGACCGACAGGGGAGGACCGGGGAGCTGTTTTTT.

The gene calls are TRBV27 and TRBJ1-5, with a possible D match to TRBD1 (5 bases). Per the germline V gene, CDR1 is MNHEY and CDR2 is SMNVEV (reference sequence). The CDR3 extends over 13 amino acids. The germline V and J ends were trimmed by 6 bases and 3 bases, with 9 bases remaining between them. The CDR3 region has the DNA TGTGCCAGCAGCAAACAGGTCAATCAGCCCCAGCATTTT. It codes for CASSKQVNQPQHF.

The J gene is TRBJ2-3, the V gene TRBV6-2 or TRBV6-3; D is perhaps TRBD1 or TRBD2 (6 bases each). Germline V lookup: CDR1 MNHEY, CDR2 SVGEGT. CDR3 length: 16 residues. V was shortened by 8 bases and J by 4 bases, with 22 bases between the two germline ends. The DNA for the CDR3 is TGTGCCAGCCTTAAGGGGGGCCCCAGAACTCCAGATACGCAGTATTTT. Translated: CASLKGGPRTPDTQYF.

This chain connects TRBV27 to TRBJ2-2; no firm D call. This CDR3 contains 14 residues. Germline CDR1 reads MNHEY; CDR2 reads SMNVEV (reference sequence). V was trimmed by 0 bases and J by 6 bases, leaving 8 bases between them. CDR3 DNA sequence: TGTGCCAGCAGTTTATCTGGTAGGGCCGGGGAGCTGTTTTTT. This codes for CASSLSGRAGELFF.

The chain couples TRBV10-3 to TRBJ2-2, with no clear D. Germline values: CDR1 ENHRY, CDR2 SYGVKD. The CDR3 covers 14 residues. V lost 6 bases to trimming and J lost 7 bases, with 15 bases between them. The CDR3 here is CAISLEVQSGELFF. CDR3 bases: TGTGCCATCAGCCTTGAAGTGCAGAGCGGGGAGCTGTTTTTT.

This chain links TRBV7-6 with TRBJ2-4; D remains ambiguous. Trimming cost V 0 bases and J 7 bases, with 7 bases left between them. Germline lookup yields CDR1 SGHVS and CDR2 FNYEAQ. This CDR3 has 13 amino acids. The chain's CDR3 is CASSLAPGNIQYF. In DNA, the CDR3 is TGTGCCAGCAGCTTAGCCCCTGGCAACATTCAGTACTTC.

This clonotype was counted only a few times. The chain couples TRBV19 to TRBJ2-5; TRBD2 aligns across 8 bases. The CDR3 runs to 16 residues. V lost 4 bases and J lost 5; bases outside the gene matches: 12. CDR1 and CDR2 from the germline V gene are LNHDA and SQIVND (reference sequence). The DNA for the CDR3 is TGTGCCAGTAGTAACCGCGGGAGGTGGGGTGGCGAGACCCAGTACTTC. It encodes CASSNRGRWGGETQYF.

The gene calls are TRBV4-1 and TRBJ1-1; D is undetermined. Germline values: CDR1 MGHRA, CDR2 YSYEKL. This CDR3 is 15 amino acids long. The V end was cut by 0 bases, the J end by 2 bases, with 10 bases between. The CDR3 sequence: CASSQEGRANTEAFF. CDR3 nucleotide sequence: TGCGCCAGCAGCCAAGAGGGCCGCGCCAACACTGAAGCTTTCTTT.

As regards this clonotype: The germline gene is not matched at one end of the junction; a read error may be the cause. The V and J genes are TRBV7-9 and TRBJ2-3; D call uncertain. The germline V gene encodes CDR1 SEHNR and CDR2 FQNEAQ (reference sequence). CDR3 length: 13 residues. CDR3 sequence: CANSLVEADTQYF. The CDR3 region has the DNA TGTGCCAACAGCTTAGTTGAAGCAGATACGCAGTATTTT.

Comments on this clonotype: Its ends do not fully match the called genes, so a read error is possible. This rearrangement joins TRBV5-1 to TRBJ1-4; possible D gene TRBD1, 6 bases. The V gene's germline CDR1 is SGHRS and CDR2 YFSETQ. The CDR3 extends over 17 amino acids. CDR3 bases: TGCGCCAGCAGCTCTAGGACAGCAACCACCTTTAATGGAAAACTGTTTTTT. Translation gives CASSSRTATTFNGKLFF.

The chain recombines TRBV6-8 with TRBJ2-1; TRBD2 agrees at 9 bases. The CDR3 loop spans 16 amino acids. Per germline, CDR1 MNHGY and CDR2 SAAAGT. V trimming: 7 bases; J trimming: 4 bases; junction bases outside the gene matches: 11. The CDR3 region is CASTPESGRTYNEQFF. CDR3 nucleotides: TGTGCCAGCACCCCAGAGAGCGGGAGGACTTACAATGAGCAGTTCTTC.